Shown below are 8 T cell receptor beta chains from a single sample sequenced in a study of blood T cell repertoires in COVID-19. Assay used: immunoSEQ multiplex PCR; TCRdb lists only in-frame clones, some missing. The top ten clones hold approximately 11% of a sample with about 150,000 clones, around 73% of them seen once. Sequenced: peripheral blood. The receptors stem from a man between 60 and 75 years old who had recovered from COVID-19.

V is TRBV28 and J is TRBJ2-7; 7 bases agree with TRBD1. The trim removed 3 bases at V and 4 bases at J, leaving 6 bases unmatched. This CDR3 has 14 amino acids. Germline V gene data show CDR1 as MDHEN and CDR2 as SYDVKM. CDR3 sequence (DNA): TGTGCCAGCAGTTTCACAGGGGTAAGGTACGAGCAGTACTTC. Its protein product is CASSFTGVRYEQYF.

The V and J genes are TRBV9 and TRBJ2-2; D not certain. The CDR3 loop spans 12 amino acids. Trimming removed 0 bases at V and 7 bases at J, with 4 bases between. Germline V gene data show CDR1 as SGDLS and CDR2 as YYNGEE. The CDR3 DNA reads TGTGCCAGCAGCGTAGCGAGCGGGGAGCTGTTTTTT. It codes for CASSVASGELFF.

The chain combines TRBV19 with TRBJ1-2, with TRBD1 matching 11 bases. The V segment lost 10 bases and the J segment 4 bases; nucleotides outside the gene matches: 11. Germline V CDR1 and CDR2: LNHDA, SQIVND (reference sequence). CDR3 length: 15 residues. The CDR3 loop is CATSQGQGGFYGYTF. DNA for the CDR3: TGTGCCACCTCGCAGGGACAGGGGGGATTCTATGGCTACACCTTC.

This clone was seen once. The chain is built from TRBV24-1 and TRBJ2-3, with TRBD2 identical over 9 bases. This CDR3 has 16 residues. The V and J ends lost 2 bases and 2 bases, in that order; junction bases with no gene match: 4. CDR1 and CDR2 (germline): KGHDR, SFDVKD. The CDR3 coding sequence is TGTGCCACCAGTGATTCAGCGGGGGGATACACAGATACGCAGTATTTT. It specifies CATSDSAGGYTDTQYF.

The gene calls are TRBV2 and TRBJ1-5; D perhaps matches TRBD1 (5 bases). V lost 0 bases and J 6 bases, leaving 9 bases between the germline ends. The CDR3 spans 14 residues. The germline V gene encodes CDR1 SNHLY and CDR2 FYNNEI. Here the CDR3 DNA reads TGTGCCAGCAGTGAAGCAGGGGTGGCTCAGCCCCAGCATTTT. This sequence encodes CASSEAGVAQPQHF.

The CDR3 loop reads CASRTTDHYGYTF. The CDR3 DNA reads TGTGCCAGTAGGACGACAGATCACTATGGCTACACCTTC. The V gene is TRBV19, the J gene TRBJ1-2; weak D call: TRBD1 (5 bases). The germline V and J ends were trimmed by 6 bases and 3 bases, with 11 bases remaining between them. The CDR3 contains 13 residues. Germline CDR1 and CDR2: LNHDA and SQIVND (reference sequence). The variable domain in full, completed from reference TRBV19 and TRBJ1-2, reads DGGITQSPKYLFRKEGQNVTLSCEQNLNHDAMYWYRQDPGQGLRLIYYSQIVNDFQKGDIAEGYSVSREKKESFPLTVTSAQKNPTAFYLCASRTTDHYGYTFGSGTRLTVV.

This clone was detected only a few times. The chain has TRBV21-1 and TRBJ2-6; the table's D call TRBD1 went unverified against the DNA. TRBV21-1 is a recognized pseudogene. The CDR3 runs 19 residues. CDR3 amino acids: CASSKVPGTGFSGANVLTF. CDR3 in DNA: TGTGCCAGCAGCAAAGTTCCCGGGACAGGGTTCTCTGGGGCCAACGTCCTGACTTTC.

The J gene is TRBJ2-7, the V gene TRBV18; TRBD2 matches 10 bases. CDR3 size: 13 residues. From germline, CDR1 is KGHSH and CDR2 LQKENI. V shed 4 bases, J shed 3 bases, and the junction held 0 bases outside the gene matches. The CDR3 coding sequence is TGTGCCAGCTCACTAGCGGGGGGCTACGAGCAGTACTTC. It specifies CASSLAGGYEQYF.